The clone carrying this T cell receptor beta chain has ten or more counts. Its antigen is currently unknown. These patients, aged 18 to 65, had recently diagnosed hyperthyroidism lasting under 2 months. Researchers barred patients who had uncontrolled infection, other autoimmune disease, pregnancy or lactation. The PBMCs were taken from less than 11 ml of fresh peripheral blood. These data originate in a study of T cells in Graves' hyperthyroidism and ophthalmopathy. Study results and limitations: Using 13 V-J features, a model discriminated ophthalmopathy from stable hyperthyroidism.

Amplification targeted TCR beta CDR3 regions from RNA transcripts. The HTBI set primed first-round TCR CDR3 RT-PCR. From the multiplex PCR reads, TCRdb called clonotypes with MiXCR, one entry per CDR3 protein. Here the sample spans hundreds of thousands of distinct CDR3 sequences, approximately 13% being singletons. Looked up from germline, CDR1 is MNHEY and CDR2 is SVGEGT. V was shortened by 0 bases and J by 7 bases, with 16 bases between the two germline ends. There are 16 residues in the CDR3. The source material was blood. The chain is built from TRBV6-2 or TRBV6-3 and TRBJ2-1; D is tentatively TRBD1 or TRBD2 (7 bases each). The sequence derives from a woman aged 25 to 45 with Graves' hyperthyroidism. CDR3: CASSYSGGGGLNEQFF. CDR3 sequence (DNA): TGTGCCAGCAGTTACTCGGGGGGAGGGGGCCTTAATGAGCAGTTCTTC.